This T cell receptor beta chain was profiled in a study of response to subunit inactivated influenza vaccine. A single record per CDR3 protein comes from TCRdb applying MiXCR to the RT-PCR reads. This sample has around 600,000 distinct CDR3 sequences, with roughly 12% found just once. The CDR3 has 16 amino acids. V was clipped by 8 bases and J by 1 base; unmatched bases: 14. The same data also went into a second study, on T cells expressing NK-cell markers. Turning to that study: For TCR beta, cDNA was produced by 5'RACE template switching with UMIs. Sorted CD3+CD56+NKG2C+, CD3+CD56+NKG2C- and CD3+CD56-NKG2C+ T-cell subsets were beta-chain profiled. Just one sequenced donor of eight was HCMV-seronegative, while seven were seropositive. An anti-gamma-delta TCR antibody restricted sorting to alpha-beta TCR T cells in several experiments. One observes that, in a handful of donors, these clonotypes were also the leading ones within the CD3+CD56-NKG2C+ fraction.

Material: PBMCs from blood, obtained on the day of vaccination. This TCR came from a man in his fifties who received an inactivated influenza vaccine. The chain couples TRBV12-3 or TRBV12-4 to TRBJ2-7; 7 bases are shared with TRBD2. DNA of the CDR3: TGTGCCAGCTCCCCCGTGTGGGGCGGGGGATCCTACGAGCAGTACTTC. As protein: CASSPVWGGGSYEQYF.